This T cell receptor beta chain was observed in a study of cytomegalovirus exposure and HLA in healthy donors. This CDR3 region has 13 residues. V was cut by 5 bases and J by 3 bases, with 11 bases left in between. CDR1 is SNHLY, CDR2 FYNNEI, per germline. On this clone itself: The antigen remains unidentified.

60 Vbeta and 13 Jbeta primers were used in PCR. The repertoire was sequenced with immunoSEQ multiplex PCR; TCRdb's copy has only in-frame clones and lacks some. Of under 150,000 clones listed, 80% are singletons. Whole-study results and caveats: Presence/absence analyses assumed roughly uniform sequencing depth across donors, which may not hold. The authors later linked a missense DCLRE1C variant to TCR beta V- and J-gene trimming.

The specimen was PBMCs. The receptor was derived from a woman in her forties in good health and CMV-seronegative. J is TRBJ2-7 and V is TRBV2, with TRBD2 as a possible D gene (6 bases). The CDR3 DNA is TGTGCCAGCAGTCCAGGGAGGAGCTACGAGCAGTACTTC. Translation gives CASSPGRSYEQYF.